These 5 T cell receptor beta chains share one sample of origin, sequenced in a study of cytomegalovirus exposure and HLA in healthy donors. This PCR relied on a set of 60 Vbeta primers and 13 Jbeta primers. Assay used: immunoSEQ multiplex PCR; TCRdb lists only in-frame clones, some missing. Altogether 200,000 to 250,000 clones are present, about 80% being singletons, with the ten largest covering 0.6% to 0.7%. Input material: PBMCs. Every receptor here comes from a man between 18 and 35 years old in good health and CMV-seronegative.

The CDR3 region has the DNA TGTGCCAGCGATACTCCTTGGACATCTCGGGGCTACACCTTC. Amino acid sequence: CASDTPWTSRGYTF. V is TRBV11-2 and J is TRBJ1-2; tentative D call: TRBD1 (5 bases). V dropped 8 bases and J dropped 8 bases, with 21 bases sitting between them. The CDR3 contains 14 residues. Germline V gene sequence: CDR1 SGHAT, CDR2 FQNNGV. Variable domain in full (rest from reference TRBV11-2 and TRBJ1-2): EAGVAQSPRYKIIEKRQSVAFWCNPISGHATLYWYQQILGQGPKLLIQFQNNGVVDDSQLPKDRFSAERLKGVDSTLKIQPAKLEDSAVYLCASDTPWTSRGYTFGSGTRLTVV.

This clone is a singleton in its sample. V is TRBV20-1 and J is TRBJ2-7, with TRBD2 matching over 7 bases. The V gene's germline CDR1 is DFQATT and CDR2 SNEGSKA (reference sequence). Unmatched junction bases numbered 2, after V lost 5 bases and J lost 4 bases. The CDR3 extends over 11 amino acids. The CDR3 sequence: CSAPGGYEQYF. The CDR3 DNA reads TGCAGTGCTCCGGGGGGTTACGAGCAGTACTTC.

V is TRBV4-1 and J is TRBJ1-3; D gene uncertain. CDR1 is MGHRA and CDR2 is YSYEKL in the germline V gene. V lost 0 bases, J lost 1 base, and 7 bases lay in between. The CDR3 is made up of 15 amino acids. The CDR3 nucleotides are TGCGCCAGCAGCCAAGATCCAGTTTCTGGAAACACCATATATTTT. This translates into CASSQDPVSGNTIYF.

The gene calls are TRBV18 and TRBJ2-1, with 9 bases aligning to TRBD1. CDR1 is KGHSH, CDR2 LQKENI, per germline. The CDR3 totals 14 residues. The trim removed 6 bases at V and 6 bases at J, leaving 6 bases unmatched. The chain's CDR3 is CASSSGTGFNEQFF. DNA for the CDR3: TGTGCCAGCTCTTCCGGGACAGGGTTCAATGAGCAGTTCTTC.

The chain has TRBV5-1 and TRBJ1-3, with D unresolved. The CDR3 sequence is 16 residues long. Germline CDR1 reads SGHRS; CDR2 reads YFSETQ. Between the trimmed V and J ends, which lost 1 base and 1 base, there was a span of 12 bases. The CDR3 region is CASSLWLIGSGNTIYF. The CDR3 nucleotides read TGCGCCAGCAGCTTGTGGTTAATCGGGTCTGGAAACACCATATATTTT.